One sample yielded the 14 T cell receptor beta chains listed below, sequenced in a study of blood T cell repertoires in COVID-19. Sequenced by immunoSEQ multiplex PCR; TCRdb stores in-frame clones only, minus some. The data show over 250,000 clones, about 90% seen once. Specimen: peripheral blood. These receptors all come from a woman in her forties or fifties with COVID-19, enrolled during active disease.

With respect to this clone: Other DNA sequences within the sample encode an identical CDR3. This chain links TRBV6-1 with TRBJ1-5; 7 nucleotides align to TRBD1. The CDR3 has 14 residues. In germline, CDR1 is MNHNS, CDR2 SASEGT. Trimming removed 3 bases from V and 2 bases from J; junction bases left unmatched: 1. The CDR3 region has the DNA TGTGCCAGCAGTGACAGGGGGGGCAATCAGCCCCAGCATTTT. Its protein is CASSDRGGNQPQHF.

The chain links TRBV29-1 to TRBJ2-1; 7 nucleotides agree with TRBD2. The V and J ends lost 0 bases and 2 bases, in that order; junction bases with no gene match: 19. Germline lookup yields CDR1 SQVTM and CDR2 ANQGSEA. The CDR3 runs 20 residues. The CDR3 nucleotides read TGCAGCGTTGAAGATGTTCGGCGGGAGCTTGGGGGGGTCGCCTACAATGAGCAGTTCTTC. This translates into CSVEDVRRELGGVAYNEQFF.

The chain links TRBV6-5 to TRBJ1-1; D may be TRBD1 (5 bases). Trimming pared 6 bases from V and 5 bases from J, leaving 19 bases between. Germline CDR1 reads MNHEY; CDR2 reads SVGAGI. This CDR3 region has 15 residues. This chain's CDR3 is CASRQTGAVRTEAFF. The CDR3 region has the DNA TGTGCCAGCAGGCAGACTGGGGCAGTAAGGACTGAAGCTTTCTTT.

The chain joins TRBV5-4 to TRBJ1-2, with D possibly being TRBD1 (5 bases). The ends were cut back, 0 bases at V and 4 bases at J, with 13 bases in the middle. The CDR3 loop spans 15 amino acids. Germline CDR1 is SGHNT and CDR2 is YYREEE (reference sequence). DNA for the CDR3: TGTGCCAGCAGCTTGGGGGGCGAACACCCCTATGGCTACACCTTC. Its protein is CASSLGGEHPYGYTF.

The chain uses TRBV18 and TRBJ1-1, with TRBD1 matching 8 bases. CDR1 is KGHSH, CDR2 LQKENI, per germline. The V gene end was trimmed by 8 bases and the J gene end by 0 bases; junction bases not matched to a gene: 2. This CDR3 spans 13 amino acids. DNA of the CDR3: TGTGCCAGCGGACAGGGCATGAACACTGAAGCTTTCTTT. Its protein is CASGQGMNTEAFF.

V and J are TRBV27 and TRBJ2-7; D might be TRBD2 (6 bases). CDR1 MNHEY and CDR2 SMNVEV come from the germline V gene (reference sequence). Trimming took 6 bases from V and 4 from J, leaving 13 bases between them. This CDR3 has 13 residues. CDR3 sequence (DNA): TGTGCCAGCAGGGGCACCGCGGGGTACGAGCAGTACTTC. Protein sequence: CASRGTAGYEQYF.

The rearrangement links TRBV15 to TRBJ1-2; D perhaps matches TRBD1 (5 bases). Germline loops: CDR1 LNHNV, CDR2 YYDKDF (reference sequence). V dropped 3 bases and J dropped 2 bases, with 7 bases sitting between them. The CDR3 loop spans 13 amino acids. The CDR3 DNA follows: TGTGCCACCAGCAGGGACACCAACTATGGCTACACCTTC. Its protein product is CATSRDTNYGYTF. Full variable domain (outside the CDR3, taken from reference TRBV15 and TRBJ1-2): DAMVIQNPRYQVTQFGKPVTLSCSQTLNHNVMYWYQQKSSQAPKLLFHYYDKDFNNEADTPDNFQSRRPNTSFCFLDIRSPGLGDTAMYLCATSRDTNYGYTFGSGTRLTVV.

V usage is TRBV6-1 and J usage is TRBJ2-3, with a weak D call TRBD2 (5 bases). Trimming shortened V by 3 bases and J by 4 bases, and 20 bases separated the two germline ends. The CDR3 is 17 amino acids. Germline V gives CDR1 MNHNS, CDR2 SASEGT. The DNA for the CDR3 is TGTGCCAGCAGTGACTGGGGTTCCCGGGAATTGGCAGATACGCAGTATTTT. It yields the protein CASSDWGSRELADTQYF.

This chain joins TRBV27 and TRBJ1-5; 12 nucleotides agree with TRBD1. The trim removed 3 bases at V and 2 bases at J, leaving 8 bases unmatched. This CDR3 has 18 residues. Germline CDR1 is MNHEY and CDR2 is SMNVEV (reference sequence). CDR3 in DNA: TGTGCCAGCAGTTTTCGAGTGGGGACAGGGGGCGGCAATCAGCCCCAGCATTTT. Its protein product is CASSFRVGTGGGNQPQHF.

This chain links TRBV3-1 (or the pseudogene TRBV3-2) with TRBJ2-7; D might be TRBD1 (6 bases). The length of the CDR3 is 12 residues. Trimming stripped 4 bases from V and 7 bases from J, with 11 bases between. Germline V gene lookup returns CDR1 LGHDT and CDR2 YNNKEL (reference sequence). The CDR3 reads CASSLRGWEQYF. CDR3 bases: TGTGCCAGCAGCCTGAGGGGGTGGGAGCAGTACTTC.

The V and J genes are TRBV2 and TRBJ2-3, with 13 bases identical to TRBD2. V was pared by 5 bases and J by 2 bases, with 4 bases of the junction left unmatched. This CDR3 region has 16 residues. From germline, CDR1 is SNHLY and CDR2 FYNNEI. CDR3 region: CASSILAGGPTDTQYF. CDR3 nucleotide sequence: TGTGCCAGCAGTATACTAGCGGGAGGGCCCACAGATACGCAGTATTTT. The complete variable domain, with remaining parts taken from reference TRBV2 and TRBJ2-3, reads EPEVTQTPSHQVTQMGQEVILRCVPISNHLYFYWYRQILGQKVEFLVSFYNNEISEKSEIFDDQFSVERPDGSNFTLKIRSTKLEDSAMYFCASSILAGGPTDTQYFGPGTRLTVL.

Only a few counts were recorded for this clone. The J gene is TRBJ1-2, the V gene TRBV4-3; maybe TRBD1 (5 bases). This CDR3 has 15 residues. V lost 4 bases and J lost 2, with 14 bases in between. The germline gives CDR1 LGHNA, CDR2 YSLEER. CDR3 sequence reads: CASSPTSQGNYGYTF. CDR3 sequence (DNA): TGCGCCAGCAGCCCGACGTCGCAGGGAAACTATGGCTACACCTTC.

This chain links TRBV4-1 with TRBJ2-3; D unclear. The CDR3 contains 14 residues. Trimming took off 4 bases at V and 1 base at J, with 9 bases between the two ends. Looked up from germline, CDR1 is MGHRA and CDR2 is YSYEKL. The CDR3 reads CASSPPLGTDTQYF. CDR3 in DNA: TGCGCCAGCAGCCCCCCACTCGGCACAGATACGCAGTATTTT.

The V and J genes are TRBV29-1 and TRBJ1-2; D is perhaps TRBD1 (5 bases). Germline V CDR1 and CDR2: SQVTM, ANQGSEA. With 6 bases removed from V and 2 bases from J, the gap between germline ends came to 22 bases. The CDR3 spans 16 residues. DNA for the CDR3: TGCAGCGTCGCGAGGGATGGGGCGGGAAAGAACTATGGCTACACCTTC. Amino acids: CSVARDGAGKNYGYTF.